The clone carrying this TCR beta chain appeared many times. Its antigen remains unknown. Molecular barcoding with unique molecular identifiers was used for the TCRbeta library. One entry per CDR3 protein, called by TCRdb with MiXCR from the PCR reads. The sample contains some 200,000 distinct CDR3 sequences, about 6% of which appear only once. Trimming shortened V by 0 bases and J by 1 base, and 7 bases separated the two germline ends. The CDR3 loop spans 14 amino acids. Germline loops: CDR1 SGHRS, CDR2 YFSETQ. This sample stems from a study of T-cell reconstitution after alpha-beta-depleted transplantation in children. Broader study findings: For some patients, TCRbeta diversity was high at day 60 because of recipient T cells and thymic progenitors that survived. The main origin of T-cell counts and diversity one year after transplant was newly produced T cells. Reported findings indicate that, about two months after transplant, alpha-beta T cells came from several hundred expanded clones, which were derived from non-depleted graft cells.

The chain couples TRBV5-1 to TRBJ2-5; D is ambiguous. This clonotype was sampled from a girl younger than two with combined immunodeficiency, due to receive a stem cell transplant. Sample: PBMCs, taken before TCRalphabeta/CD19-depleted stem cell transplant. CDR3 bases: TGCGCCAGCAGCTTGGACGACTCCCAAGAGACCCAGTACTTC. It encodes CASSLDDSQETQYF.